This T cell receptor (beta chain) appears in the sequencing data of a study of blood T cell repertoires in COVID-19 (dated by TCRdb to 2020 to 2022). Turning to the overall study: The collaborator samples originated in the United States, Italy and Spain and spanned the acute and convalescent phases of COVID-19. The prospective study material was composed of cDNA or gDNA derived from T cells, B-cell-depleted T cells, or PBMCs. Subjects who had been exposed to COVID-19, were actively infected with it, or had recovered from it provided the deeply sampled blood TCRbeta repertoires that made up the dataset. The repertoires were released in a freely available public database intended as a resource for research on the immune response to SARS-CoV-2. The samples were drawn from two sources: the first 160 participants of the ongoing ImmuneRACE study, and 1,254 subjects contributed by 6 global collaborators. Sample metadata almost always included a de-identified subject ID, COVID-19 status, age in years and sex. Where available, HLA class I and class II types were obtained from metadata supplied by the sample provider rather than from assay-based typing. Points the paper makes about the study in general: Clinical and demographic metadata were provided uncurated, with the amount varying by source and participant.

Concerning this clone itself: The antigen it binds to is not known. Base qualities are not provided; no much larger clone lies one nucleotide away.

TCRbeta CDR3 regions were amplified from genomic DNA using the immunoSEQ Assay, a bias-controlled multiplex PCR. For the original study's pipeline: The number of nucleated cells in each sample was estimated by amplification of reference gene primers within the assay. To quantify the absolute abundance of each unique TCRbeta CDR3 rearrangement, sequence reads were collapsed and filtered. For each sample, productive Simpson clonality was calculated by taking the square root of Simpson's diversity index across productive rearrangements. TCRdb carries this immuneACCESS record with in-frame sequences only. Its versions omit some clonotypes, under half of them owing to an unresolved V gene in the studies checked, with the rest unexplained. That table gives V, J and clone size, and the DNA gave D and trimming. This sample lists roughly 17,000 clones; around 94% were detected once. The top ten clones comprise around 5% of the sample.

Collaborating institutions collected whole blood in K2EDTA tubes following their own protocols. For TCRbeta analysis, collaborators shipped samples as frozen whole blood, isolated PBMCs, or DNA extracted from either of those sample types. As encoded in the germline V gene (reference sequence), CDR1 is MNHNY while CDR2 is SVGAGI. V is clipped by 7 bases and J by 7 bases, and the sequence between their germline boundaries is 20 bases long. Inclusive of the bounding cysteine and phenylalanine, the CDR3 is 16 residues long. Only the CDR3 region is kept as DNA, spanning 48 bases read in frame from base 1.

In this chain, TRBV6-6 is recombined with TRBJ1-6; a confident D gene designation cannot be given. The origin of this receptor is a human donor in a cohort sampled during active COVID-19. The sample consisted of peripheral blood. The CDR3 is CASKVIGQATNSPLHF. The DNA sequence reads TGTGCCAGCAAAGTGATTGGTCAGGCGACAAATTCACCCCTCCACTTT.